The T cell receptor (beta chain) described here comes from a study of regulatory T cells in long-lasting Graves disease. Turning to the study itself: For under 3 months, newly diagnosed Graves' patients had been taking antithyroid drugs. Notes on the study in general: TCR diversity was lower in persistent Graves' patients than in newly diagnosed ones. Persistent disease showed a preference for TRBV28, TRBJ1-2 and TRBJ2-5.

Assembly of TCR beta libraries relied on iRepertoire HTBI primers together with Arm-PCR of CDR3 regions. MiXCR, run by TCRdb on the multiplex PCR reads, gives a single entry per CDR3 protein. Of fewer than 450,000 distinct CDR3 sequences listed, 15% were seen once; the top ten hold about 8.3%. J gave up 6 bases and V 5 bases, and 21 bases lay outside the gene matches. The CDR3 runs to 20 residues. Germline V gene sequence: CDR1 DFQATT, CDR2 SNEGSKA (reference sequence). Documented time point: newly diagnosed GD, antithyroid drugs for less than 3 months. The TCR library used RNA extracted from PBMCs. This clonotype appeared many times. Its antigen is unknown. These data also featured in a second study, about T cells in Graves' hyperthyroidism and ophthalmopathy. That publication notes: The TCR CDR3 was amplified in a first-round RT-PCR using the HTBI primer set.

The clonotype was recovered from a woman between 40 and 55 years old with Graves disease. The J gene is TRBJ2-1, the V gene TRBV20-1, with TRBD2 matching over 14 bases. The starting material was peripheral blood mononuclear cells (PBMCs), obtained at new diagnosis, from a patient treated with antithyroid drugs. CDR3 protein: CSAVLPGLAGVKGPFNEQFF. The CDR3 DNA is TGCAGTGCTGTCCTTCCGGGACTAGCGGGAGTTAAGGGGCCTTTCAATGAGCAGTTCTTC.